This entry lists 10 T cell receptor beta chains sequenced from one sample in a study of cytomegalovirus exposure and HLA in healthy donors (dated by TCRdb to 2016 to 2017). Libraries were made using the immunoSEQ multiplex PCR assay. The multiplex PCR relied on a mix of 60 forward primers for TCR Vbeta segments and 13 reverse primers for TCR Jbeta segments. Sourced from immuneACCESS, this table was stored by TCRdb with only in-frame sequences that have V and J called. A share of the clones is absent; for the studies checked, an unresolved V gene accounts for under half, and the remainder has no known explanation. Recorded for this sample are 110,000 or so clones; 70% to 85% of them occurred a single time. Of the sample, 4% to 5% is held by the ten largest clones. Input material: PBMCs. These receptors originate from a woman aged 40 to 55 in good health and CMV-seropositive.

The chain couples TRBV5-1 to TRBJ1-2, with TRBD1 matching over 9 bases. CDR1 SGHRS and CDR2 YFSETQ come from the germline V gene. Unmatched junction bases numbered 9, after V lost 4 bases and J lost 8 bases. This CDR3 is built from 14 residues. In nucleotides, the CDR3 is TGCGCCAGCAGCCGGGACAGGGAAGGCGACGGCTACACCTTC. Its protein is CASSRDREGDGYTF. Supplemented by reference TRBV5-1 and TRBJ1-2, the full variable domain reads KAGVTQTPRYLIKTRGQQVTLSCSPISGHRSVSWYQQTPGQGLQFLFEYFSETQRNKGNFPGRFSGRQFSNSRSEMNVSTLELGDSALYLCASSRDREGDGYTFGSGTRLTVV.

This clone has a handful of counts. The J gene is TRBJ2-1, the V gene TRBV6-5, with 7 positions matching TRBD2. V gave up 0 bases and J gave up 3 bases; unmatched junction bases: 2. The CDR3 length is 15 residues. Per the germline V gene, CDR1 is MNHEY and CDR2 is SVGAGI. In DNA form, the CDR3 reads TGTGCCAGCAGTTACTCAGGGGAGGGCTACAATGAGCAGTTCTTC. It is translated as CASSYSGEGYNEQFF.

This chain uses TRBV18 with TRBJ1-2; the D is unclear. This CDR3 region has 17 residues. CDR1 and CDR2 from the germline V gene are KGHSH and LQKENI. Trimming pared 3 bases from V and 2 bases from J, leaving 19 bases between. CDR3 sequence (DNA): TGTGCCAGCTCACCGACTTGGGTGGGTCAATCCAACTATGGCTACACCTTC. Translated, it gives CASSPTWVGQSNYGYTF.

CDR3 protein: CASSYSGTERKEQFF. The DNA of the CDR3 is TGTGCCAGCAGCTATTCCGGGACAGAACGTAAGGAGCAGTTCTTC. The chain is built from TRBV11-3 and TRBJ2-1, with 7 bases that match TRBD1. The CDR3 consists of 15 residues. V shed 4 bases and J 10 bases; nucleotides not matched to a gene: 13. Germline V lookup: CDR1 SGHNT, CDR2 YENEEA. The complete variable domain, with remaining parts taken from reference TRBV11-3 and TRBJ2-1, reads EAGVVQSPRYKIIEKKQPVAFWCNPISGHNTLYWYLQNLGQGPELLIRYENEEAVDDSQLPKDRFSAERLKGVDSTLKIQPAELGDSAVYLCASSYSGTERKEQFFGPGTRLTVL.

The chain recombines TRBV5-1 with TRBJ1-1, with TRBD1 identical over 11 bases. The CDR3 spans 16 residues. V shed 0 bases, J shed 3 bases, and the junction held 4 bases outside the gene matches. Looked up from germline, CDR1 is SGHRS and CDR2 is YFSETQ. DNA of the CDR3: TGCGCCAGCAGCTTGGGAGGACAGGGGGCTTACACTGAAGCTTTCTTT. Translation: CASSLGGQGAYTEAFF.

The genes are TRBV5-4 and TRBJ2-7, with TRBD2 matching 9 bases. CDR3 length: 15 amino acids. The junction had 11 bases not matched to a gene; V was cut back by 4 bases and J by 6 bases. Looked up from germline, CDR1 is SGHNT and CDR2 is YYREEE (reference sequence). The CDR3 nucleotides read TGTGCCAGCAGCCGCGGGCTAGCGGGAAAAAGCGAGCAGTACTTC. Protein product: CASSRGLAGKSEQYF.

The rearrangement joins TRBV19 to TRBJ2-2; D is undetermined. Trimming removed 5 bases from V and 1 base from J, with 11 bases in between. The CDR3 spans 15 residues. The germline V gene has CDR1 LNHDA and CDR2 SQIVND (reference sequence). CDR3 sequence: CASSAPRQNTGELFF. CDR3 nucleotides: TGTGCCAGTAGTGCCCCCCGACAGAACACCGGGGAGCTGTTTTTT.

The chain is built from TRBV14 and TRBJ2-5; 10 bases agree with TRBD1. Trimming at V came to 1 base and at J to 5 bases, leaving 7 bases not matched to a gene. The germline gives CDR1 SGHDN, CDR2 FVKESK. The CDR3 is 16 amino acids. The CDR3 protein is CASSQAPGQGTETQYF. For the CDR3, the DNA is TGTGCCAGCAGCCAAGCCCCGGGACAGGGGACGGAGACCCAGTACTTC.

This clone has only one observation. This chain joins TRBV7-2 and TRBJ2-5; TRBD2 matches 11 bases. CDR3 length: 15 residues. V dropped 10 bases and J dropped 7; count of bases not matched to a gene: 14. Germline V CDR1 and CDR2: SGHTA, FQGNSA. The CDR3, as DNA: TGTGCCACCTCAGGGGTAGCGGGGGGGGACGGGACCCAGTACTTC. Encoded protein: CATSGVAGGDGTQYF.

The chain carries TRBV6-1 and TRBJ2-1; the D gene is possibly TRBD2 (5 bases). The CDR3 is 16 residues long. Trimming took 4 bases from V and 5 from J, leaving 18 bases between them. The germline V gene encodes CDR1 MNHNS and CDR2 SASEGT. Here the CDR3 DNA reads TGTGCCAGCAGTGGAAGCGGCAGGAGAAGTAACAATGAGCAGTTCTTC. It translates to CASSGSGRRSNNEQFF.